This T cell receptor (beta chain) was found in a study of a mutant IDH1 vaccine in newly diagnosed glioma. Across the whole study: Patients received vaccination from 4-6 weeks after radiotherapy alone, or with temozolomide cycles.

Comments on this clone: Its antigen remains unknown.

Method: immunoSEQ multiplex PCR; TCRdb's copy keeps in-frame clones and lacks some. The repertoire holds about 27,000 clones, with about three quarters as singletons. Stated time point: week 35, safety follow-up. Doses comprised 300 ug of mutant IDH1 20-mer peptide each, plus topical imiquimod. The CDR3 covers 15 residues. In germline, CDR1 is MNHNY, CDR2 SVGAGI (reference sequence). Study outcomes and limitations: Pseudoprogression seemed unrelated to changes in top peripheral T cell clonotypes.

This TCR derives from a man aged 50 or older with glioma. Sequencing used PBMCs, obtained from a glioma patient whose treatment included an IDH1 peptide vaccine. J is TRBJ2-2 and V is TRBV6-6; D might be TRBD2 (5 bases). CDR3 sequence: CASTERLTNTGELFF. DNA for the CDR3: TGTGCGTCGACCGAGAGACTAACGAACACCGGGGAGCTGTTTTTT.